This T cell receptor (beta chain) was recorded in a study of blood T cell repertoires in COVID-19. As for the study in general: Samples representing acute and convalescent COVID-19 were sourced from the United States, Italy and Spain.

The CDR3 totals 17 residues. V was shortened by 0 bases and J by 0 bases, with 14 bases between the two germline ends. CDR1 is KGHSH and CDR2 is LQKENI in the germline V gene. The Seattle site enrolled patients during active infection and followed them longitudinally. Here immunoSEQ multiplex PCR was the method, and the copy in TCRdb shows in-frame clones only, minus some. The repertoire holds tens of thousands of clones, with 60% to 85% as singletons. Sequenced: peripheral blood. V usage is TRBV18 and J usage is TRBJ1-1; D uncertain. The clonotype was recovered from a man aged 25-45 years with COVID-19, enrolled during active disease. The CDR3 bases are TGTGCCAGCTCACCACCGGCAGTCCTCAATATGAACACTGAAGCTTTCTTT. Amino acids: CASSPPAVLNMNTEAFF.